What follows are 2 T cell receptor beta chains derived from one specimen sequenced in a study of T cell clonality in common variable immunodeficiency. General observations from the study: Reportedly, TCR beta sequences from common variable immunodeficiency showed fewer deletions and N-nucleotide insertions.

Antigens for these TCRs are unknown. The method was immunoSEQ multiplex PCR; TCRdb's version includes in-frame clones alone and lacks a portion of them. Altogether some 30,000 clones were found in the sample, and no singletons occur. The specimen was peripheral blood mononuclear cells. Receptors were obtained from a human donor with common variable immunodeficiency.

This clone was picked up a small number of times. The CDR3 goes on 3 residues after the read ends, and that part is filled in from the germline J gene. The rearrangement links TRBV30 to TRBJ2-7; possibly TRBD2 for D (6 bases). CDR3 length: 13 residues. Trimming removed 5 bases at V and 2 bases at J, with 13 bases between. Germline CDR1 is GTSNPN and CDR2 is SVGIG (reference sequence). CDR3 region: CAWAGTVPYEQYF. The CDR3 DNA, read in part, is TGTGCCTGGGCGGGAACAGTTCCCTACGAG.

CDR3: CASSFTTGDEQYF. The part of the CDR3 DNA that was read is TGTGCCAGCAGCTTCACAACAGGGGACGAG. The V and J genes are TRBV5-6 and TRBJ2-7; 7 bases are shared with TRBD1. The read halts 3 residues ahead of the CDR3 end, with the missing end drawn from the germline J gene. The CDR3 contains 13 residues. Per the germline V gene, CDR1 is SGHDT and CDR2 is YYEEEE. Unmatched junction bases numbered 4, after V lost 2 bases and J lost 5 bases.